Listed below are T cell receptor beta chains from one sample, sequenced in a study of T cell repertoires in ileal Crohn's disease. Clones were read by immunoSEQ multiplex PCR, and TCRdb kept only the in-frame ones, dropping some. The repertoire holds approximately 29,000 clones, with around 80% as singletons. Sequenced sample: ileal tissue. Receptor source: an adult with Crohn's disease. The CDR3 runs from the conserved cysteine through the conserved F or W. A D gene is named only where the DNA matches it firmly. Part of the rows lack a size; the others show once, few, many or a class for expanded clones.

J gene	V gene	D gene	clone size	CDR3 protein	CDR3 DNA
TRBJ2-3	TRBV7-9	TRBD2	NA	CASSPGIAGVTDTQYF	TGTGCCAGCAGCCCGGGCATAGCGGGGGTCACAGATACGCAGTATTTT
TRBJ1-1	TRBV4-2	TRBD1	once	CASRQADRGMNTEAFF	TGTGCCAGCAGGCAGGCTGACAGGGGAATGAACACTGAAGCTTTCTTT
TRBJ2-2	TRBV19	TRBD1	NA	CASGTGALNTGELFF	TGTGCCAGTGGCACAGGGGCCCTTAACACCGGGGAGCTGTTTTTT
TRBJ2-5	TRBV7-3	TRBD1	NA	CASSLNQGAQETQYF	TGTGCCAGCAGCTTGAACCAGGGGGCCCAAGAGACCCAGTACTTC
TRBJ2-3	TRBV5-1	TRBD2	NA	CASSSGRRGAGGTDTQYF	TGCGCCAGCAGCTCCGGGCGGCGTGGGGCGGGGGGCACAGATACGCAGTATTTT
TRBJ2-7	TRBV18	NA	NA	CASRGYEQYF	TGTGCCAGCCGGGGGTACGAGCAGTACTTC
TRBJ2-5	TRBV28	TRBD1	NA	CASSPYRTGQETQYF	TGTGCCAGCAGCCCATACAGGACAGGTCAAGAGACCCAGTACTTC
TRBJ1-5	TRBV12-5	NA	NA	CASGKEDGQPQHF	TGTGCTAGTGGCAAGGAGGACGGTCAGCCCCAGCATTTT
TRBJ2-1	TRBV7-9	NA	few	CASSLITGINEQFF	TGTGCCAGCAGCTTAATAACAGGGATAAATGAGCAGTTCTTC
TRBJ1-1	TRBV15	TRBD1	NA	CATSMDRLDRAPEAFF	TGTGCCACCAGCATGGATCGTCTGGACAGGGCCCCTGAAGCTTTCTTT
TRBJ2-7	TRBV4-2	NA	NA	CASSQDQYEQYF	TGTGCCAGCAGCCAAGATCAATACGAGCAGTACTTC
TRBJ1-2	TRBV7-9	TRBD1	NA	CASSSGGTGANYGYTF	TGTGCCAGCAGCTCAGGGGGGACAGGAGCTAACTATGGCTACACCTTC
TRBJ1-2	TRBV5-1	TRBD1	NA	CASSPDRAGYTF	TGCGCCAGCAGCCCTGACAGGGCGGGCTACACCTTC
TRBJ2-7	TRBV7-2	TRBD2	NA	CASSWGLAGGYYEQYF	TGTGCCAGCAGCTGGGGACTAGCGGGGGGGTACTACGAGCAGTACTTC
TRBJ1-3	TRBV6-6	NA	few	CASSPGGNTIYF	TGTGCCAGCAGTCCCGGTGGAAACACCATATATTTT
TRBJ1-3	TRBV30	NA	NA	CAWTTGLSSGNTIYF	TGTGCCTGGACGACAGGCCTGAGCTCTGGAAACACCATATATTTT
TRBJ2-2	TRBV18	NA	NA	CASSPRQPSNTGELFF	TGTGCCAGCTCACCACGACAACCAAGTAACACCGGGGAGCTGTTTTTT
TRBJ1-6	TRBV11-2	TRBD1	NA	CASSLPRGRTSYNSPLHF	TGTGCCAGCAGCCTCCCCAGGGGGAGAACCTCCTATAATTCACCCCTCCACTTT
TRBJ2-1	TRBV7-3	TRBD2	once	CASSLDGTTSYNEQFF	TGTGCCAGCAGCTTAGATGGGACTACCTCCTACAATGAGCAGTTCTTC
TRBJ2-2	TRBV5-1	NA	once	CASSLAGMSNTGELFF	TGCGCCAGCAGCCTGGCCGGGATGTCGAACACCGGGGAGCTGTTTTTT
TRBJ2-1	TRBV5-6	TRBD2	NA	CASSWERLAGAGNEQFF	TGTGCCAGCAGCTGGGAGAGACTAGCGGGGGCCGGGAATGAGCAGTTCTTC
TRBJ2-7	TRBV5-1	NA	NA	CASSRDNYEQYF	TGCGCCAGCAGCCGGGACAACTACGAGCAGTACTTC
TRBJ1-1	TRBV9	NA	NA	CASSVRAGSNTEAFF	TGTGCCAGCAGCGTAAGGGCAGGGTCGAACACTGAAGCTTTCTTT
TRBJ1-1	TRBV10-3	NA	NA	CAISELIDSYEAFF	TGTGCCATCAGTGAGTTGATCGACAGCTATGAAGCTTTCTTT
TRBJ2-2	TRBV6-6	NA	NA	CASSLVARNTGELFF	TGTGCCAGCAGTTTGGTGGCTCGAAACACCGGGGAGCTGTTTTTT
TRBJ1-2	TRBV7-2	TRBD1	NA	CASSFDRGGRGYTF	TGTGCCAGCAGCTTCGACAGGGGGGGGCGAGGCTACACCTTC
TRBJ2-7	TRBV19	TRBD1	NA	CASSMTGSEQYF	TGTGCCAGTAGTATGACAGGGAGCGAGCAGTACTTC
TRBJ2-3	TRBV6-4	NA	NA	CASSGRDGIDTQYF	TGTGCCAGCAGTGGGAGGGATGGTATAGATACGCAGTATTTT
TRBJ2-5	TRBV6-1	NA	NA	CASRRRLQETQYF	TGTGCCAGCAGGCGAAGATTACAAGAGACCCAGTACTTC
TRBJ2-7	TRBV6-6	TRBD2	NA	CASSFPGTSGNEQYF	TGTGCCAGCAGCTTTCCCGGGACTAGCGGTAACGAGCAGTACTTC
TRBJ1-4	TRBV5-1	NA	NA	CASSLAGLGGNEKLFF	TGCGCCAGCAGCTTGGCCGGGCTGGGGGGGAATGAAAAACTGTTTTTT
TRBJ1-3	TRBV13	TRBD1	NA	CASSFWTGFASGNTIYF	TGTGCCAGCAGCTTTTGGACAGGGTTTGCCTCTGGAAACACCATATATTTT
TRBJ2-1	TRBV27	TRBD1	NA	CASTSEGASSYNEQFF	TGTGCCAGCACCTCAGAGGGGGCGAGCTCCTACAATGAGCAGTTCTTC
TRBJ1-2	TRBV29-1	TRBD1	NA	CSVERDRVYGYTF	TGCAGCGTTGAAAGGGACAGGGTCTATGGCTACACCTTC
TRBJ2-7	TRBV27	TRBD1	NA	CASSIQGNPPYEQYF	TGTGCCAGCAGTATACAGGGGAACCCGCCCTACGAGCAGTACTTC
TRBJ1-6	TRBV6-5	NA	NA	CASSYSDSTYSPLHF	TGTGCCAGCAGTTACTCGGACAGCACGTATTCACCCCTCCACTTT
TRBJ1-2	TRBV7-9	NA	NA	CASSLKGGHYGYTF	TGTGCCAGCAGCCTGAAGGGGGGGCACTATGGCTACACCTTC
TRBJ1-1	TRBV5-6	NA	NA	CASSFTSLKSAFF	TGTGCCAGCAGCTTTACTTCCCTTAAGTCAGCTTTCTTT
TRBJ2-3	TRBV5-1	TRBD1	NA	CASSWGDRNTDTQYF	TGCGCCAGCAGCTGGGGGGACAGGAACACGGATACGCAGTATTTT
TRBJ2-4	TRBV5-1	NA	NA	CASSLGVLAASYIQYF	TGCGCCAGCAGCTTGGGGGTGTTAGCGGCATCATACATTCAGTACTTC
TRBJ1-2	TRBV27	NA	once	CASSTSGGRGYTF	TGTGCCAGCAGTACATCGGGGGGAAGGGGCTACACCTTC
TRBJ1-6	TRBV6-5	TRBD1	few	CASSRGQGYSPLHF	TGTGCCAGCAGTAGGGGACAGGGGTATTCACCCCTCCACTTT
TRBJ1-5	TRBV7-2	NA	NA	CASSPYGSNQPQHF	TGTGCCAGCAGCCCCTACGGTAGCAATCAGCCCCAGCATTTT
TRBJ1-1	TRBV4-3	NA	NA	CASSQDMGGQGKDTEAFF	TGCGCCAGCAGCCAAGATATGGGGGGGCAGGGGAAGGACACTGAAGCTTTCTTT
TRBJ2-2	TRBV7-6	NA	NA	CASSLEGRTGNTGELFF	TGTGCCAGCAGCTTGGAGGGCCGGACAGGGAACACCGGGGAGCTGTTTTTT
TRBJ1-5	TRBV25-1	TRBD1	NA	CASSATGDQPQHF	TGTGCCAGCAGCGCGACAGGGGATCAGCCCCAGCATTTT
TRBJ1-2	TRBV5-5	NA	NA	CASSPGAAPNYGYTF	TGTGCCAGCAGCCCTGGGGCAGCCCCTAACTATGGCTACACCTTC
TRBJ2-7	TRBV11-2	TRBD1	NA	CASSLGQSYEQYF	TGTGCCAGCAGCCTGGGACAGTCCTACGAGCAGTACTTC
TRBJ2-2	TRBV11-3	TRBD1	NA	CASSFSGQGGGELFF	TGTGCCAGCAGCTTCTCCGGACAGGGCGGCGGGGAGCTGTTTTTT
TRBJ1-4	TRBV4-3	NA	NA	CASSLNRGPGTNEKLFF	TGCGCCAGCAGCCTCAATCGCGGGCCGGGAACTAATGAAAAACTGTTTTTT
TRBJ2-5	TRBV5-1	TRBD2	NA	CASSTQRGRETQYF	TGCGCCAGCAGCACTCAGCGGGGGAGGGAGACCCAGTACTTC
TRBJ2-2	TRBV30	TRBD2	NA	CAWSLKLAGTNGSGELFF	TGTGCCTGGAGTTTAAAACTAGCGGGGACGAACGGGTCCGGGGAGCTGTTTTTT
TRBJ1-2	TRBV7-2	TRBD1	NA	CASSSAQGNGYGYTF	TGTGCCAGCAGCTCCGCACAGGGGAACGGGTATGGCTACACCTTC